This T cell receptor (beta chain) is from a study of T cells after yellow fever vaccination. Whole-study context: Fractions of low cell number were prepared using SMART-Seq v4 Ultra Low Input.

This clonotype has a handful of counts. The ends were cut back, 7 bases at V and 4 bases at J, with 16 bases in the middle. This CDR3 is 14 amino acids long. From germline, CDR1 is LGHDT and CDR2 YNNKEL (reference sequence). A process of 5'RACE template switching, which added a universal primer site and UMIs, was used to make TCR cDNA. One entry per CDR3 protein results from TCRdb running MiXCR on the 5' RACE reads. The table includes 150,000 to 200,000 distinct CDR3 sequences, around 9.3% detected once. V is TRBV3-1 and J is TRBJ1-2; weak D call: TRBD1 (5 bases). The specimen comprised CD8+ T cells sorted from PBMCs, sampled 45 days after the yellow fever booster vaccination. This clonotype was sampled from a man aged 18-30 years who received the YFV17D yellow fever vaccine. The CDR3 DNA sequence: TGTGCCAGCACCCCGGGGGGGGGTTTCTATGGCTACACCTTC. It codes for CASTPGGGFYGYTF. Based on the CDR3 plus reference TRBV3-1 and TRBJ1-2, the full variable domain is DTAVSQTPKYLVTQMGNDKSIKCEQNLGHDTMYWYKQDSKKFLKIMFSYNNKELIINETVPNRFSPKSPDKAHLNLHINSLELGDSAVYFCASTPGGGFYGYTFGSGTRLTVV.